Listed below are T cell receptor beta chains from one sample, sequenced in a study of shared clonotypes between healthy human individuals. Only in-frame clones appear in the TCRdb table, and some are missing; sequencing was by immunoSEQ multiplex PCR. The table includes more than 1.2 million clones, around 98.5% detected once. Sequenced: naive CD4+ T cells sorted from blood. These receptors were obtained from a man younger than 40 in good health. CDR3s include the opening cysteine and the closing phenylalanine or tryptophan. A D gene is named only where the DNA matches it firmly. Clone size, where shown, is once, few, many, or a class for clones that have expanded.

J,V,D,size,DNA,CDR3
TRBJ2-2,TRBV5-4,TRBD1,-,TGTGCCAGCAGGGGACAGGGTAATGTGAACACCGGGGAGCTGTTTTTT,CASRGQGNVNTGELFF
TRBJ2-1,TRBV10-3,-,-,TGTGCCATCAGTAGAGTCCGGGACTTGACTTGGGATGAGCAGTTCTTC,CAISRVRDLTWDEQFF
TRBJ2-5,TRBV7-9,-,-,TGTGCCAGCAGCCAACGGGAGATACAAGAGACCCAGTACTTC,CASSQREIQETQYF
TRBJ2-5,TRBV6-1,-,-,TGTGCCAGCAGTCTAGTAGGGGGCCAAGAGACCCAGTACTTC,CASSLVGGQETQYF
TRBJ2-1,TRBV14,-,-,TGTGCCAGCAGCCGCCTTTGGGGGAGGAACGTCCTCTACAATGAGCAGTTCTTC,CASSRLWGRNVLYNEQFF
TRBJ2-7,TRBV5-1,-,-,TGCGCCAGCAGCAGTACTACCGGGCGGGGAAGACACGAGCAGTACTTC,CASSSTTGRGRHEQYF
TRBJ2-5,TRBV2,TRBD2,-,TGTGCCAGCAGGGAAACAGCGGGGCAAGAGACCCAGTACTTC,CASRETAGQETQYF
TRBJ2-2,TRBV9,TRBD2,-,TGTGCCAGCAGCGTAGGGGGCGGGAGTTTCACCGGGGAGCTGTTTTTT,CASSVGGGSFTGELFF
TRBJ1-1,TRBV10-2,-,-,TGCGCCAGCAGTGAGTCCCCGGCCAGGGGTCCTGAAGCTTTCTTT,CASSESPARGPEAFF
TRBJ2-3,TRBV28,TRBD1,once,TGTGCCAGCAGTTTAATCCCGACAGGGACAGATACGCAGTATTTT,CASSLIPTGTDTQYF
TRBJ2-7,TRBV7-2,-,-,TGTGCCAGCAGCTTCGGTCAGCCCCCCTACGAGCAGTACTTC,CASSFGQPPYEQYF
TRBJ2-2,TRBV5-1,-,-,TGCGCCAGCAGCTTGGGACACCCGAGCGGGGAGCTGTTTTTT,CASSLGHPSGELFF
TRBJ2-7,TRBV5-1,TRBD1,-,TGCGCCAGCAGCTTGAGTCAGGGGGACTACGAGCAGTACTTC,CASSLSQGDYEQYF
TRBJ2-6,TRBV7-3,-,-,TGTGCCAGCAGCCAGGCTGGGGCCAACGTCCTGACTTTC,CASSQAGANVLTF
TRBJ2-7,TRBV6-5,TRBD1,-,TGTGCCAGCAGAGCGCCCGGGACAGGGGGCTACGAGCAGTACTTC,CASRAPGTGGYEQYF
TRBJ2-3,TRBV6-5,-,once,TGTGCCAGCAGCCCGGGACTCGGCACAGATACGCAGTATTTT,CASSPGLGTDTQYF
TRBJ1-5,TRBV18,-,once,TGTGCCAGCTCATCCACGCTAGGGTTTGATCAGCCCCAGCATTTT,CASSSTLGFDQPQHF